This TCR beta chain emerged from a study of cytomegalovirus exposure and HLA in healthy donors. PCR amplification relied on 60 Vbeta primers (plus 13 Jbeta primers). The table came from immunoSEQ multiplex PCR; TCRdb's copy has only in-frame clones and leaves some out. The sample has roughly 200,000 clones, 80% to 85% seen once. The germline V gene has CDR1 SEHNR and CDR2 FQNEAQ (reference sequence). V gave up 1 base and J gave up 6 bases, with 20 bases separating them. The CDR3 has 17 residues. This TCR was recovered from a woman between 18 and 29 years old in good health and CMV-seronegative. V and J are TRBV7-9 and TRBJ2-3, with a weak D call TRBD2 (5 bases). The sequenced material came from PBMCs. The CDR3 DNA follows: TGTGCCAGCAGCTTAGGAGAGGACTCACTCTTCAGCGATACGCAGTATTTT. The encoded protein is CASSLGEDSLFSDTQYF.